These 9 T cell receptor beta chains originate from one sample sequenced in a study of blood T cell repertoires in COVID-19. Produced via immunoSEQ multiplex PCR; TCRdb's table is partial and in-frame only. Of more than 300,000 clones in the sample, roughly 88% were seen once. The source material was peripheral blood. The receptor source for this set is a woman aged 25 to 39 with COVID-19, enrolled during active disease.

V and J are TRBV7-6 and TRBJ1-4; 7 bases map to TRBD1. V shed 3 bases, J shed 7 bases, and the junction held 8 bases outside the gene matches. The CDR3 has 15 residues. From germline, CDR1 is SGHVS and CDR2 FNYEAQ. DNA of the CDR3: TGTGCCAGCAGCTTTTCCGGGACAGATCGTGAAAAACTGTTTTTT. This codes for CASSFSGTDREKLFF.

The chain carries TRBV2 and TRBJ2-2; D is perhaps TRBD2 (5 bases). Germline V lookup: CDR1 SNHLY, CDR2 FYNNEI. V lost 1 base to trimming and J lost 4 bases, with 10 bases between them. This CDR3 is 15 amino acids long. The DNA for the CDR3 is TGTGCCAGCAGTGAAGGACTACCATCCACCGGGGAGCTGTTTTTT. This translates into CASSEGLPSTGELFF.

CDR3 sequence: CASSSVGGSTEAFF. In nucleotides, the CDR3 is TGTGCCAGCAGCTCCGTTGGGGGGAGCACTGAAGCTTTCTTT. The chain carries TRBV7-9 and TRBJ1-1, with D perhaps TRBD1 (5 bases). CDR1 is SEHNR and CDR2 is FQNEAQ in the germline V gene (reference sequence). This CDR3 spans 14 amino acids. V was cut by 4 bases and J by 4 bases, with 13 bases left in between.

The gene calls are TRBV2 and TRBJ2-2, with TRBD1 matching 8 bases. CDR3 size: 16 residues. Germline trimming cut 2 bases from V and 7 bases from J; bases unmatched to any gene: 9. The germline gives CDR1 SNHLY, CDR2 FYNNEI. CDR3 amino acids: CASSEFTSGGIGELFF. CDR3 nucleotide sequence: TGTGCCAGCAGTGAATTTACATCAGGGGGCATCGGGGAGCTGTTTTTT. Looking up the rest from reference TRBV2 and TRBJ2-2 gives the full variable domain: EPEVTQTPSHQVTQMGQEVILRCVPISNHLYFYWYRQILGQKVEFLVSFYNNEISEKSEIFDDQFSVERPDGSNFTLKIRSTKLEDSAMYFCASSEFTSGGIGELFFGEGSRLTVL.

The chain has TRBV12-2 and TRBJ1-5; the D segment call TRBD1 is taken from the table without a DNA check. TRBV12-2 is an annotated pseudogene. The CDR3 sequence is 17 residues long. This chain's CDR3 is CASRLLRGRMSNQPQHF. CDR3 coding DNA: TGTGCAAGTCGCTTACTCAGGGGGCGGATGAGCAATCAGCCCCAGCATTTT.

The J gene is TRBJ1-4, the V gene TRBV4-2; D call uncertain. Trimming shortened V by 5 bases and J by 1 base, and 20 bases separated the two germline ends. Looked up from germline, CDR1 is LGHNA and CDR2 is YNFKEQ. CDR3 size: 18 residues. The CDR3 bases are TGTGCCAGCAGCAGGACCCGCCGGGGTTTGGTAACTAATGAAAAACTGTTTTTT. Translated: CASSRTRRGLVTNEKLFF.

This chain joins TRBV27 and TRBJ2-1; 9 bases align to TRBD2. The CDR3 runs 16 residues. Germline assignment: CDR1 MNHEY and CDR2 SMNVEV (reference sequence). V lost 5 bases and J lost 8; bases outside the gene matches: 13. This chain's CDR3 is CASSPGWRGGLDEQFF. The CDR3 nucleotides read TGTGCCAGCAGTCCCGGTTGGCGGGGGGGCTTAGATGAGCAGTTCTTC.

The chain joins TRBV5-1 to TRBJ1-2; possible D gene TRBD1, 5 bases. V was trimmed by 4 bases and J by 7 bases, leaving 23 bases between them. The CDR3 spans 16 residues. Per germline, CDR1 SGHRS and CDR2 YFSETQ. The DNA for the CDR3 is TGCGCCAGCAGCCGGTACTTTAAGGGAGGGGATCGTGGCTACACCTTC. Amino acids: CASSRYFKGGDRGYTF.

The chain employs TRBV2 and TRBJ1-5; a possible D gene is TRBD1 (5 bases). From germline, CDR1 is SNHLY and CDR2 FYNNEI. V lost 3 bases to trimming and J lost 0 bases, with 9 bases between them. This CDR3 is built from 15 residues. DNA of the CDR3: TGTGCCAGCAGTGATCAAGGGGTTAGCAATCAGCCCCAGCATTTT. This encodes CASSDQGVSNQPQHF.